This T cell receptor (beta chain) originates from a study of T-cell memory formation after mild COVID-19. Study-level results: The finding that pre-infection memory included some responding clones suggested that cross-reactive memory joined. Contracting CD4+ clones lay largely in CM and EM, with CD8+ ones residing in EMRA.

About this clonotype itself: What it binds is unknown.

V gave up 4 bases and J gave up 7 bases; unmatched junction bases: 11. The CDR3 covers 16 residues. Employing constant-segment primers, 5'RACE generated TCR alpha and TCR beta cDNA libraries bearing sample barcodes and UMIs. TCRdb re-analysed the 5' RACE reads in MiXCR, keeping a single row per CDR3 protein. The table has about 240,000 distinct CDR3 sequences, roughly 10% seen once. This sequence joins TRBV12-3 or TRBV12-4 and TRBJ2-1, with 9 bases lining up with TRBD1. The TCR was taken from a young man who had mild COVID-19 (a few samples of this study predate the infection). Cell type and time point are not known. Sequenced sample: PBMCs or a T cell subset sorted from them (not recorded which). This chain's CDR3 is CASSWTPGQGSNEQFF. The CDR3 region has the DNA TGTGCCAGCAGTTGGACACCGGGACAGGGATCTAATGAGCAGTTCTTC.